The TCR beta chain described here comes from a study of T cell responses to AZD1222 COVID-19 vaccine. The wider study: Second-dose intervals near 4 or 12 weeks were combined.

Method: immunoSEQ multiplex PCR; TCRdb's copy keeps in-frame clones and lacks some. The repertoire includes about 130,000 clones, approximately 91% of them detected once, and about 6% sits in the top ten. The CDR3 runs 13 residues. Germline values: CDR1 SGHAT, CDR2 FQNNGV. The ends were cut back, 0 bases at V and 9 bases at J, with 12 bases in the middle. Whole-study results and caveats: CD4 TCRs linked to vaccination spanned spike, dominating at 160-218 and 743-854. Nearly half of unique spike-specific TCRs reportedly avoided B.1.351 and B.1.1.7 mutated regions. Spike-specific TCR breadth and depth both grew after two AZD1222 doses.

In the case of this clone: Its antigen is still unknown.

The TCR was taken from an adult in good health. The specimen was peripheral blood, collected on day 0 of AZD1222 vaccination. The J gene is TRBJ2-7, the V gene TRBV11-2, with D unclear. CDR3 DNA sequence: TGTGCCAGCAGCTTAGATACCCGGGTAGGGCAGTACTTC. This encodes CASSLDTRVGQYF.